This is a list of T cell receptor beta chains from one sample in a study of response to subunit inactivated influenza vaccine. TCRdb processed the RT-PCR reads anew with MiXCR; each CDR3 protein has one entry. The data contain fewer than 250,000 distinct CDR3 sequences, around 14% of them seen just once; the ten biggest clones take up roughly 24%. Material: CD8+ T cells sorted from PBMCs, obtained more than 4 days after vaccination. These receptors were taken from a man between 45 and 60 years old who received an inactivated influenza vaccine. The CDR3 runs from the conserved cysteine through the conserved F or W. D genes are given only for firm matches. Clone size is shown for a subset of rows, as once, few, many or a class of expanded clone.

d_gene: .; j_gene: TRBJ2-7; abundance: .; v_gene: TRBV11-2; CDR3nt: TGTGCCAGCAGCCTCAGCTCATGGGCCTCCTACGAGCAGTACTTC; CDR3aa: CASSLSSWASYEQYF
d_gene: TRBD1; j_gene: TRBJ2-3; abundance: .; v_gene: TRBV7-9; CDR3nt: TGTGCCAGCAGCTCGACAGGGGTCCGCGGTGGGGATACGCAGTATTTT; CDR3aa: CASSSTGVRGGDTQYF
d_gene: .; j_gene: TRBJ1-6; abundance: .; v_gene: TRBV27; CDR3nt: TGTGCCAGCAGTCCTGACCGACGGACTCAGAATTCACCCCTCCACTTT; CDR3aa: CASSPDRRTQNSPLHF
d_gene: .; j_gene: TRBJ2-3; abundance: once; v_gene: TRBV28; CDR3nt: TGTGCCAGCAGTTCACGGGACTTCACAGATACGCAGTATTTT; CDR3aa: CASSSRDFTDTQYF
d_gene: .; j_gene: TRBJ2-2; abundance: few; v_gene: TRBV2; CDR3nt: TGTGCCAGCATAGGGCAGTACACCGGGGAGCTGTTTTTT; CDR3aa: CASIGQYTGELFF
d_gene: .; j_gene: TRBJ2-7; abundance: few; v_gene: TRBV5-1; CDR3nt: TGCGCCAGCGGCCGGGGGCCCTCCCTCTACGAGCAGTACTTC; CDR3aa: CASGRGPSLYEQYF
d_gene: TRBD2; j_gene: TRBJ2-1; abundance: few; v_gene: TRBV11-3; CDR3nt: TGTGCCAGCAGCTCGAGCTGGGAGGGCGGTGAGCAGTTCTTC; CDR3aa: CASSSSWEGGEQFF
d_gene: TRBD1; j_gene: TRBJ2-7; abundance: .; v_gene: TRBV5-1; CDR3nt: TGCGCCAGCAGTATATGGGACAGGAACTACGAGCAGTACTTC; CDR3aa: CASSIWDRNYEQYF
d_gene: .; j_gene: TRBJ2-1; abundance: few; v_gene: TRBV7-8; CDR3nt: TGTGCCAGCAGCTTACCCCTGACAAGCACCCATGAGCAGTTCTTC; CDR3aa: CASSLPLTSTHEQFF
d_gene: .; j_gene: TRBJ2-1; abundance: many; v_gene: TRBV11-2; CDR3nt: TGTGCCAGCAGCTCCCTAGCTCAAGTGCAGTTCTTC; CDR3aa: CASSSLAQVQFF
d_gene: .; j_gene: TRBJ2-7; abundance: .; v_gene: TRBV29-1; CDR3nt: TGCAGCGTTGTTGGGGGATCCTCCTACGAGCAGTACTTC; CDR3aa: CSVVGGSSYEQYF
d_gene: TRBD2; j_gene: TRBJ2-1; abundance: many; v_gene: TRBV29-1; CDR3nt: TGCAGCGCCAGCCGGGACTACGATTACAATGAGCAGTTCTTC; CDR3aa: CSASRDYDYNEQFF
d_gene: .; j_gene: TRBJ1-2; abundance: many; v_gene: TRBV6-2/TRBV6-3; CDR3nt: TGTGCCAGCAGTTACAGGGACCCAGGCGCCACCTATCCTTATGGCTACACCTTC; CDR3aa: CASSYRDPGATYPYGYTF
d_gene: .; j_gene: TRBJ2-1; abundance: few; v_gene: TRBV7-2; CDR3nt: TGTGCCAGCAGCTTAAAAGTCCTACTCAGGGACAATGAGCAGTTCTTC; CDR3aa: CASSLKVLLRDNEQFF
d_gene: TRBD1; j_gene: TRBJ2-5; abundance: few; v_gene: TRBV24-1; CDR3nt: TGTGCCACCAGTGAAATTCTCCGGGACAGGGGAGGAGAAGAGACCCAGTACTTC; CDR3aa: CATSEILRDRGGEETQYF
d_gene: .; j_gene: TRBJ2-7; abundance: .; v_gene: TRBV7-9; CDR3nt: TGTGCCAGCAGCTTAGACCCGGCCCTAAGGCAGTACTTC; CDR3aa: CASSLDPALRQYF
d_gene: .; j_gene: TRBJ2-1; abundance: .; v_gene: TRBV2; CDR3nt: TGTGCCAGCAGTGCGGGGGTGAGCTCCTACAATGAGCAGTTCTTC; CDR3aa: CASSAGVSSYNEQFF
d_gene: .; j_gene: TRBJ2-5; abundance: .; v_gene: TRBV7-8; CDR3nt: TGTGCCAGCAGCTTTGTGGGTGGCCTAAAAGAGACCCAGTACTTC; CDR3aa: CASSFVGGLKETQYF
d_gene: .; j_gene: TRBJ2-7; abundance: .; v_gene: TRBV30; CDR3nt: TGTGCCTCGACTCTATCGGGCCACGAGCAGTACTTC; CDR3aa: CASTLSGHEQYF
d_gene: .; j_gene: TRBJ2-6; abundance: .; v_gene: TRBV3-1; CDR3nt: TGTGCCAGCAGCCGCGGACAGCACTCTGGGGCCAACGTCCTGACTTTC; CDR3aa: CASSRGQHSGANVLTF
d_gene: TRBD1; j_gene: TRBJ1-5; abundance: .; v_gene: TRBV2; CDR3nt: TGTGCCAGCAGATCTGGGACAGGGGGAAATCAGCCCCAGCATTTT; CDR3aa: CASRSGTGGNQPQHF
d_gene: .; j_gene: TRBJ2-2; abundance: few; v_gene: TRBV6-5; CDR3nt: TGTGCCAGCAGTTACGCCGACACCACCGGGGAGCTGTTTTTT; CDR3aa: CASSYADTTGELFF
d_gene: TRBD1; j_gene: TRBJ2-7; abundance: many; v_gene: TRBV27; CDR3nt: TGTGCCAGCAGTTTAGACAGGGGGAACGAGCAGTACTTC; CDR3aa: CASSLDRGNEQYF
d_gene: TRBD1; j_gene: TRBJ2-2; abundance: .; v_gene: TRBV29-1; CDR3nt: TGCAGCGTTGAGGGCTCCGGGACAGGGTATGTCGGCACCGGGGAGCTGTTTTTT; CDR3aa: CSVEGSGTGYVGTGELFF
d_gene: TRBD1; j_gene: TRBJ2-7; abundance: many; v_gene: TRBV12-3/TRBV12-4; CDR3nt: TGTGCCAGCAGTCCGAGACAGGGGCTATACGAGCAGTACTTC; CDR3aa: CASSPRQGLYEQYF
d_gene: TRBD1; j_gene: TRBJ1-4; abundance: few; v_gene: TRBV6-1; CDR3nt: TGTGCCAGCAGCTCCGGGACAGGGTATGAAAAACTGTTTTTT; CDR3aa: CASSSGTGYEKLFF